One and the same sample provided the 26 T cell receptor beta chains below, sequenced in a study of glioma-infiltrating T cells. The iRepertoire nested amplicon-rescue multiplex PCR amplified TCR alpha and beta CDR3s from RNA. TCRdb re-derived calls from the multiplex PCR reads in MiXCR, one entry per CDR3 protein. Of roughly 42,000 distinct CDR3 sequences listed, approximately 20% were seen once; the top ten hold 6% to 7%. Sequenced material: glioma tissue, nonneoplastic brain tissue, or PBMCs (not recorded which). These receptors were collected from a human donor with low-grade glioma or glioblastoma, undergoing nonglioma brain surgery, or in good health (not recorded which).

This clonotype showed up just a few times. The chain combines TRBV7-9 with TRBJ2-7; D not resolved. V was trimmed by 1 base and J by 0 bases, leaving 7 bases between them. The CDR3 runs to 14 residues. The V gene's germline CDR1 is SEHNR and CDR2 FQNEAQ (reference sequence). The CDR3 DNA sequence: TGTGCCAGCAGCTTAGACGCGGACTCCTACGAGCAGTACGTC. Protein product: CASSLDADSYEQYV.

The CDR3 loop is CASGLVVGQGWYEQYF. The DNA for the CDR3 is TGTGCTAGTGGTTTGGTAGTGGGACAGGGCTGGTACGAGCAGTACTTC. This chain connects TRBV12-5 to TRBJ2-7; 9 bases match TRBD1. With V trimmed by 0 bases and J by 4 bases, 7 bases remained unmatched. Germline V gives CDR1 LGHNT, CDR2 FRNRAP. The CDR3 length is 16 residues.

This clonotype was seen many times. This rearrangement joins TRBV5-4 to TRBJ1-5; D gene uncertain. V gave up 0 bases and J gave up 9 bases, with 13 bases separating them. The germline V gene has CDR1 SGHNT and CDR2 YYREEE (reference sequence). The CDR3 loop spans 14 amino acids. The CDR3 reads CASSLDGLLGPQHF. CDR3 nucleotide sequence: TGTGCCAGCAGCTTGGACGGTTTATTGGGGCCCCAGCATTTT.

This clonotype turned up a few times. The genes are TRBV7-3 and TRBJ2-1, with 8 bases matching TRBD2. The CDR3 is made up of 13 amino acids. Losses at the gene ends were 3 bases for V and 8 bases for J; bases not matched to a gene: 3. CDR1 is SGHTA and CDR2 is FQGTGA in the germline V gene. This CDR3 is CASSFIGGDEQFF. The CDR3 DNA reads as TGTGCCAGCAGCTTCATCGGGGGGGATGAGCAGTTCTTC.

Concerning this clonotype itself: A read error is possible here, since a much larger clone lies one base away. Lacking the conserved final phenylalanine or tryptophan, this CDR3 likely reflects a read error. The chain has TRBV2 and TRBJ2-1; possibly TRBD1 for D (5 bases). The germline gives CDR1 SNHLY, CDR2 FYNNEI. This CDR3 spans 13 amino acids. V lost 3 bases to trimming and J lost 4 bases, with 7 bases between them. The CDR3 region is CASSEQGYNEQFL. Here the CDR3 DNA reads TGTGCCAGCAGTGAGCAGGGATACAATGAGCAGTTCCTC.

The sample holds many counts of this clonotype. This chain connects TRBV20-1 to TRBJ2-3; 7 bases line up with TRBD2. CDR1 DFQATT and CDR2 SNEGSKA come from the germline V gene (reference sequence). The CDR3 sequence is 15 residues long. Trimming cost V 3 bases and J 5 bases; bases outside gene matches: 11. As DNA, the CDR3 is TGCAGTGCTAGGATGATCGGTGGGGGGGAAGATACGCAGTATTTT. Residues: CSARMIGGGEDTQYF.

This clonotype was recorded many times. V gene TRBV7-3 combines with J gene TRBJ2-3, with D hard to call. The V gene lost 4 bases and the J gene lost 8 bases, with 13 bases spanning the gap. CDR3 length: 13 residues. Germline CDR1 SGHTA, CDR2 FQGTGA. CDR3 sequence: CASSSMTGGTQYF. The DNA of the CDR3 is TGTGCCAGCAGCTCCATGACCGGCGGTACGCAGTATTTT.

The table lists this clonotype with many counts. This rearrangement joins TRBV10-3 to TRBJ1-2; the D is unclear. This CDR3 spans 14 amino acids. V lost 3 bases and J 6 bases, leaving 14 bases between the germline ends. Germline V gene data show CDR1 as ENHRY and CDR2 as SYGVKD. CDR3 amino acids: CAISDPGMRDGYTF. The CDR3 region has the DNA TGTGCCATCAGTGATCCCGGTATGAGGGATGGCTACACCTTC.

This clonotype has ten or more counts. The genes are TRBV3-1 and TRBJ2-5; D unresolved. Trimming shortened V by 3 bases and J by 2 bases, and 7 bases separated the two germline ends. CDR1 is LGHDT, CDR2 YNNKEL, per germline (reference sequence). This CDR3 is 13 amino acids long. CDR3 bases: TGTGCCAGCAGCCAGGGGATACAAGAGACCCAGTACTTC. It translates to CASSQGIQETQYF.

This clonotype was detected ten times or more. The CDR3: CSAGPMGRTDTQYF. The DNA for the CDR3 is TGCAGTGCGGGGCCAATGGGTAGGACAGATACGCAGTATTTT. This rearrangement joins TRBV20-1 to TRBJ2-3; D perhaps matches TRBD1 (5 bases). Trimming stripped 6 bases from V and 3 bases from J, with 16 bases between. The CDR3 has 14 residues. CDR1 is DFQATT, CDR2 SNEGSKA, per germline (reference sequence).

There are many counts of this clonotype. CDR3 coding DNA: TGTGCCAGCAGCTTATTTGGGGCCCCCAACACCGGGGAGCTGTTTTTT. Amino acids: CASSLFGAPNTGELFF. The genes are TRBV7-6 and TRBJ2-2; tentative D call: TRBD1 (5 bases). Germline loops: CDR1 SGHVS, CDR2 FNYEAQ. V lost 2 bases, J lost 2 bases, and 12 bases lay in between. The CDR3 runs 16 residues.

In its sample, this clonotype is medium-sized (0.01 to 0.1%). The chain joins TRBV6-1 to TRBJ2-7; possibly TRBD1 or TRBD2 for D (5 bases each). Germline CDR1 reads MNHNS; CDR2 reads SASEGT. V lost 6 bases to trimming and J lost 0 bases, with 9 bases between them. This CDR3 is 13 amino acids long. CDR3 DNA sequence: TGTGCCAGCAGCCCGGGACGCTCCTACGAGCAGTACGTC. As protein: CASSPGRSYEQYV.

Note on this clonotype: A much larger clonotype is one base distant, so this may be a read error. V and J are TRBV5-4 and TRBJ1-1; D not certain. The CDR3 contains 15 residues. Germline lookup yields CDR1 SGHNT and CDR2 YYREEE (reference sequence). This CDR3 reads CASSLERMRNTEASF. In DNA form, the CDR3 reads TGTGCCAGCAGCTTAGAGCGCATGCGGAACACTGAAGCTTCCTTT.

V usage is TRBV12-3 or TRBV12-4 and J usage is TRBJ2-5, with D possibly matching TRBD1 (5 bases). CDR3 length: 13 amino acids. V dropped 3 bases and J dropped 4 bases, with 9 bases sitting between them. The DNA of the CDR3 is TGTGCCAGCAGTTTGCGAAGGGGAGAGACCCAGTACTTC. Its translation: CASSLRRGETQYF.

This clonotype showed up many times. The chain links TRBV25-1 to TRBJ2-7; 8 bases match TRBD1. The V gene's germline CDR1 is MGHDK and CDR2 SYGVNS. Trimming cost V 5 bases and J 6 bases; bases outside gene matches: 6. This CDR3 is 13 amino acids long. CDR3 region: CASSSDRGLEQYF. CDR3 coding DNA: TGTGCCAGCAGTTCCGACAGGGGTCTCGAGCAGTACTTC.

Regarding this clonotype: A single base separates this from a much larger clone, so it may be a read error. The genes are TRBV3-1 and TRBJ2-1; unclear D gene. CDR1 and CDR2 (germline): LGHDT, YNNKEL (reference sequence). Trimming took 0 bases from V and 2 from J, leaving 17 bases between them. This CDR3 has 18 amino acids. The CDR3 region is CASSQETFTMSAYNEQFF. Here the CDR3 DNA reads TGTGCCAGCAGCCAAGAAACTTTCACGATGTCTGCCTACAATGAGCAGTTCTTC.

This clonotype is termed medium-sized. CDR3 nucleotides: TGTGCCAGCAGTCGGTATTCCGGGACAGTGAACACTGAAGCTTTCTTT. It yields the protein CASSRYSGTVNTEAFF. The V gene is TRBV28, the J gene TRBJ1-1; the match to TRBD1 covers 7 bases. The germline V gene has CDR1 MDHEN and CDR2 SYDVKM. With 5 bases clipped from V and 0 bases from J, the junction kept 9 bases outside the gene matches. This CDR3 spans 16 amino acids.

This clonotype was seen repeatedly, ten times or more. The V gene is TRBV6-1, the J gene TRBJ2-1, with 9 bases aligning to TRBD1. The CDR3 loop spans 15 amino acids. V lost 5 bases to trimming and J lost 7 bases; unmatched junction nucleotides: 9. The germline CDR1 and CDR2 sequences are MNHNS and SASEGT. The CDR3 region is CASSFSGTGINEQFF. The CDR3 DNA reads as TGTGCCAGCAGTTTCTCCGGGACAGGGATTAATGAGCAGTTCTTC.

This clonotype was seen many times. Here the CDR3 reads CASLAPTPHGELFF. CDR3 sequence (DNA): TGTGCCAGCCTCGCCCCAACCCCGCACGGGGAGCTGTTTTTT. J is TRBJ2-2 and V is TRBV6-1, with D uncertain. The CDR3 loop spans 14 amino acids. Germline assignment: CDR1 MNHNS and CDR2 SASEGT. Trimming pared 8 bases from V and 7 bases from J, leaving 17 bases between.

This CDR3 reads CASGPLGGEQFF. The DNA for the CDR3 is TGTGCTAGTGGTCCCCTGGGAGGTGAGCAGTTCTTC. The J gene is TRBJ2-1, the V gene TRBV12-5; D is possibly TRBD2 (6 bases). The germline V and J ends were trimmed by 5 bases and 9 bases, with 11 bases remaining between them. The CDR3 spans 12 residues. Germline CDR1 is LGHNT and CDR2 is FRNRAP. The full variable domain, rest sourced from reference TRBV12-5 and TRBJ2-1, is DARVTQTPRHKVTEMGQEVTMRCQPILGHNTVFWYRQTMMQGLELLAYFRNRAPLDDSGMPKDRFSAEMPDATLATLKIQPSEPRDSAVYFCASGPLGGEQFFGPGTRLTVL.

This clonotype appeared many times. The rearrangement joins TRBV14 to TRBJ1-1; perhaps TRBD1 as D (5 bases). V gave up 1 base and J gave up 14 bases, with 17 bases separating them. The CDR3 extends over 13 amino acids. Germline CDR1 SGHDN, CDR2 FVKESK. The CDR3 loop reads CASSQVKGTERFF. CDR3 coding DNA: TGTGCCAGCAGCCAAGTTAAGGGGACCGAGCGGTTCTTT.

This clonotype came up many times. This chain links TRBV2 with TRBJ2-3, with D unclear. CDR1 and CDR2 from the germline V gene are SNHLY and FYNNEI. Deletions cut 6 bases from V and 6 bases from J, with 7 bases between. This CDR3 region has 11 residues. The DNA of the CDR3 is TGTGCCAGCAGCGACCGGGATACGCAGTATTTT. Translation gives CASSDRDTQYF.

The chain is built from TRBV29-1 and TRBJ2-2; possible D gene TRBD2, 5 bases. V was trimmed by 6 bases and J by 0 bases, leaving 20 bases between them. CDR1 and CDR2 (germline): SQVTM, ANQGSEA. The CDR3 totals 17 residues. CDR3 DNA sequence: TGCAGCGTCAAGGCGATCCGTTCGGGGTCGAACACCGGGGAGCTGTTTTTT. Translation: CSVKAIRSGSNTGELFF.

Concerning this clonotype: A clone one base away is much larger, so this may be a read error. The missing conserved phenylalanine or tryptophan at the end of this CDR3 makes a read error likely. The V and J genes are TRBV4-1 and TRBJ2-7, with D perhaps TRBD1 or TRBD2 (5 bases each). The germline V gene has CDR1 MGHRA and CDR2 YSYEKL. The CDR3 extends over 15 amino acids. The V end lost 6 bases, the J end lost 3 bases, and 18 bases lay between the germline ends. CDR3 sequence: CASSQTRDPVYEQYL. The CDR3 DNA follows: TGCGCCAGCAGTCAGACCCGGGACCCCGTCTACGAGCAGTACCTC.

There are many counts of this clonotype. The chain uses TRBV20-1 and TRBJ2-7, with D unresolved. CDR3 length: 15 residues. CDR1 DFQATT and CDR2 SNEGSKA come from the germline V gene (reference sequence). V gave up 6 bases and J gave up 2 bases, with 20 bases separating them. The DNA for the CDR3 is TGCAGTGCACTCGCGACTCAATCTTACGCCTACGAGCAGTACTTC. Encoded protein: CSALATQSYAYEQYF.

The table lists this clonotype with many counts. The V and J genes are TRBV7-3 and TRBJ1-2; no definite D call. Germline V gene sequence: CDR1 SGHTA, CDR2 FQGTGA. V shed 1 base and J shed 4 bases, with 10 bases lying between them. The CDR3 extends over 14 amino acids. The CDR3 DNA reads TGTGCCAGCAGCTTAAACAATGTCGGCTATGGCTACACCTTC. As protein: CASSLNNVGYGYTF.